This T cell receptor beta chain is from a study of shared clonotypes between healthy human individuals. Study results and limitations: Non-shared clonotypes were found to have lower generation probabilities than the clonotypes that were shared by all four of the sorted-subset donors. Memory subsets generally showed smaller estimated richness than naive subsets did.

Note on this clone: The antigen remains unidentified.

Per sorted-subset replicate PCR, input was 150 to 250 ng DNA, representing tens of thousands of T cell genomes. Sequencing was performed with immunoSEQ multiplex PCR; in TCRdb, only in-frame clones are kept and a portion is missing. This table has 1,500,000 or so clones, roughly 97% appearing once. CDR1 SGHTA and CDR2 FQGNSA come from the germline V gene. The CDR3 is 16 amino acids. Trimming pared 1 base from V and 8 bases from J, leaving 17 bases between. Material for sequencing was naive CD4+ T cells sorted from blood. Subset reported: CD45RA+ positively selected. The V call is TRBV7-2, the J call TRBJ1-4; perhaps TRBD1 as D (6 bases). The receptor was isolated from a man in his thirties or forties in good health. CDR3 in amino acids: CASSLGAGQFREKLFF. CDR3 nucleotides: TGTGCCAGCAGCTTAGGAGCAGGACAGTTTCGGGAAAAACTGTTTTTT.